The sequence of this TCR beta chain was determined in a study of cytomegalovirus exposure and HLA in healthy donors. Study-wide findings and caveats: A few V segments could not be told apart, such as TRBV6-2 and TRBV6-3, and were left out. It was 150 to 200 TCR beta chains that were listed as cytomegalovirus-associated. While the bulk of TCR sequences proved rare, some public TCRs turned up in many donors.

CDR3 size: 14 residues. J lost 7 bases, V lost 5 bases, and 5 bases had no gene match. Germline CDR1 is WSHSY and CDR2 is SAAADI. As for this clone: Its cognate antigen is unknown.

Researchers ran the PCR with 60 Vbeta and 13 Jbeta primers. Data came from immunoSEQ multiplex PCR; TCRdb stores just in-frame clones and leaves some out. Of about 100,000 clones in the sample, over 55% were seen once. The receptor was isolated from a woman between 18 and 30 years old in good health and CMV-seropositive. Sequencing was done on a sample of PBMCs. The rearrangement links TRBV10-2 to TRBJ1-4; 9 bases match TRBD1. The CDR3 sequence is CASSTGGEGEKLFF. CDR3 nucleotide sequence: TGCGCCAGCAGTACAGGGGGCGAAGGTGAAAAACTGTTTTTT.